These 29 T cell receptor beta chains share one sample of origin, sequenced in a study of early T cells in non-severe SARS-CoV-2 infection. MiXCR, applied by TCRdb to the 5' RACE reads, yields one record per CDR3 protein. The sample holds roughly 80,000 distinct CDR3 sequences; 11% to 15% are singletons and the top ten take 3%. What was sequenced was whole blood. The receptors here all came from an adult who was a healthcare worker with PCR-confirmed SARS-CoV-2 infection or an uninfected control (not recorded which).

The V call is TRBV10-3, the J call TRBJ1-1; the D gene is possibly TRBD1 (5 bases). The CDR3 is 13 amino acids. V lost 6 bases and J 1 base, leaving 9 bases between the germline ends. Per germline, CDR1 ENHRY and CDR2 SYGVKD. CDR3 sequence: CAIREQENTEAFF. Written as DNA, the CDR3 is TGTGCCATCAGGGAACAGGAGAACACTGAAGCTTTCTTT.

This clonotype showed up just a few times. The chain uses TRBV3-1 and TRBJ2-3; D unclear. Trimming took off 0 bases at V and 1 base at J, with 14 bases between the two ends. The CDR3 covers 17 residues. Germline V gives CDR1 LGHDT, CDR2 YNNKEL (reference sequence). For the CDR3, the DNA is TGTGCCAGCAGCCAAGATTGGAGTAACCCGGGCACAGATACGCAGTATTTT. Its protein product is CASSQDWSNPGTDTQYF.

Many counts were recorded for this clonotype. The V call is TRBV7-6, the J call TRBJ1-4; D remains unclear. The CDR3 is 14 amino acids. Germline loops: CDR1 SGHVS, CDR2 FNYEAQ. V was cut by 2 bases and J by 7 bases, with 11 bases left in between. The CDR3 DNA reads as TGTGCCAGCAGCTTACGAGGAGCTCGTGAAAAACTGTTTTTT. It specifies CASSLRGAREKLFF.

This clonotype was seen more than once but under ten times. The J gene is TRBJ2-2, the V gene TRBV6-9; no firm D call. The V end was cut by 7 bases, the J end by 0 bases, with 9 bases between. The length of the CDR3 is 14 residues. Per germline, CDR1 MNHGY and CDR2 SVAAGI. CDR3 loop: CASKESANTGELFF. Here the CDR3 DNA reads TGTGCCAGCAAGGAGAGCGCGAACACCGGGGAGCTGTTTTTT.

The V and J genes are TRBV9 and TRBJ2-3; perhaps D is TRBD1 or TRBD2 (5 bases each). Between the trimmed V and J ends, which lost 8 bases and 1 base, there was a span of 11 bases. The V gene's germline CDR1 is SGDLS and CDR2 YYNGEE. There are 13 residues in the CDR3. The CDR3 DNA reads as TGTGCCAGTGGGGGTGAGGGCACAGATACGCAGTATTTT. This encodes CASGGEGTDTQYF.

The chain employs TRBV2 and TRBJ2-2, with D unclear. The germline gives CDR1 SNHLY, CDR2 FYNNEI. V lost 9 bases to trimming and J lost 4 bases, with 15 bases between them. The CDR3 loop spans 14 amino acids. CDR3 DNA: TGTGCCAGTCGTACGGGCGACCCCACCGGGGAGCTGTTTTTT. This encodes CASRTGDPTGELFF.

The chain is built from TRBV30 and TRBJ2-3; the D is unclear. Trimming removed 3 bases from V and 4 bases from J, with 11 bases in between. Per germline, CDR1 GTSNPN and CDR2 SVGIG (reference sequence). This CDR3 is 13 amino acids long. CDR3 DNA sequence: TGTGCCTGGAGCGGCGGAGTACCAGATACGCAGTATTTT. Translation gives CAWSGGVPDTQYF. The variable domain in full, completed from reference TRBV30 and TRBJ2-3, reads SQTIHQWPATLVQPVGSPLSLECTVEGTSNPNLYWYRQAAGRGLQLLFYSVGIGQISSEVPQNLSASRPQDRQFILSSKKLLLSDSGFYLCAWSGGVPDTQYFGPGTRLTVL.

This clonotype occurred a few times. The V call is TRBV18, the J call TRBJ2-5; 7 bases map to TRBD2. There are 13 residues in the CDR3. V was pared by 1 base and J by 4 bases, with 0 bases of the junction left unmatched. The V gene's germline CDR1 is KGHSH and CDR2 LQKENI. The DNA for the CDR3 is TGTGCCAGCTCACCACGGGAGGGAGAGACCCAGTACTTC. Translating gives CASSPREGETQYF.

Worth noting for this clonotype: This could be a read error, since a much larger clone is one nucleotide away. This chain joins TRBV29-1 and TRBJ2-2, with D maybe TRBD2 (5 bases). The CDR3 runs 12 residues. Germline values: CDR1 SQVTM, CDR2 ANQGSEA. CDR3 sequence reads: CSVVPNTGELVF. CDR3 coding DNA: TGCAGCGTTGTTCCAAACACCGGGGAGCTGGTTTTT.

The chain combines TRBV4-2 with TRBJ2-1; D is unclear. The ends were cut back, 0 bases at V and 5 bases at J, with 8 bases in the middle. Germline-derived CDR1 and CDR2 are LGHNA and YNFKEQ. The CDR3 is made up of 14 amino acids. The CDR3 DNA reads TGTGCCAGCAGCCAAGAACGGTCTAACAATGAGCAGTTCTTC. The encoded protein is CASSQERSNNEQFF.

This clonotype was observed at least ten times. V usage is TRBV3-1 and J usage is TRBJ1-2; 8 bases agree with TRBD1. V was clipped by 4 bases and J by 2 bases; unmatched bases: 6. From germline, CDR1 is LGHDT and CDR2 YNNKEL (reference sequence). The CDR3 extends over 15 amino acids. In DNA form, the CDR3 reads TGTGCCAGCAGCCCCCGACAGGGGTCGAACTATGGCTACACCTTC. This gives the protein CASSPRQGSNYGYTF.

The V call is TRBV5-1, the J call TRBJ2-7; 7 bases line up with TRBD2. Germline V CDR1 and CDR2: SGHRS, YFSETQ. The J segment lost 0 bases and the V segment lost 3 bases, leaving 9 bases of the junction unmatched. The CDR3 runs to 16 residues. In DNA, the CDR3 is TGCGCCAGCAGCTGGGGTGGCGGGAGACTCTCCTACGAGCAGTACTTC. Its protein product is CASSWGGGRLSYEQYF.

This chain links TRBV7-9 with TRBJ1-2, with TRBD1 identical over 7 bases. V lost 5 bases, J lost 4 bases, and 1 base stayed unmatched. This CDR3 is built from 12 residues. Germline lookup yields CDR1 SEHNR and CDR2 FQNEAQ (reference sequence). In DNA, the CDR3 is TGTGCCAGCAGCGAGGGGGCCTATGGCTACACCTTC. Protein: CASSEGAYGYTF.

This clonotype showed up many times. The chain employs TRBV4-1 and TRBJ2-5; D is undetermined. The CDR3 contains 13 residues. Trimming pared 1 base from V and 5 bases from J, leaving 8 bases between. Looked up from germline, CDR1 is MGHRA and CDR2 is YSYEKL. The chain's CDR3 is CASSQGVLETQYF. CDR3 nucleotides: TGCGCCAGCAGCCAAGGAGTCCTTGAGACCCAGTACTTC.

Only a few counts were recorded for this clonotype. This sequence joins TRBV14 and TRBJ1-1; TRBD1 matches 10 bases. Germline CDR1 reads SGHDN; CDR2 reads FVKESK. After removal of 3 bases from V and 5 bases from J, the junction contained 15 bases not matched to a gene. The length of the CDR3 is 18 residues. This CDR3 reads CASSHPLTGGNLGTEAFF. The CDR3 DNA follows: TGTGCCAGCAGCCACCCCCTGACAGGGGGCAATCTGGGTACTGAAGCTTTCTTT.

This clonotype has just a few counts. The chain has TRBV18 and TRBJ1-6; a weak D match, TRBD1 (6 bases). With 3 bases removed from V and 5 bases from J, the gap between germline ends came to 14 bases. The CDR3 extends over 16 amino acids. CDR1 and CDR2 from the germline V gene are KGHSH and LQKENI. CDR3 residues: CASSPGQTRDNSPLHF. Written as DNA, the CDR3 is TGTGCCAGCTCACCCGGACAGACTCGAGATAATTCACCCCTCCACTTT.

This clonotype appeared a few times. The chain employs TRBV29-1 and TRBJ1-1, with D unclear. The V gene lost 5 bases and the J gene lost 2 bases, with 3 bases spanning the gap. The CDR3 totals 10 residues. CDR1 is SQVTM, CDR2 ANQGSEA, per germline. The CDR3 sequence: CSVQNTEAFF. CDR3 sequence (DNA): TGCAGCGTTCAAAACACTGAAGCTTTCTTT.

The CDR3 coding sequence is TGTGCCAGCAGTTACGACGACCGAAATTCACCCCTCCACTTT. This gives the protein CASSYDDRNSPLHF. This rearrangement joins TRBV6-5 to TRBJ1-6; no clear D. The germline V and J ends were trimmed by 2 bases and 7 bases, with 9 bases remaining between them. This CDR3 comprises 14 residues. Germline V gene data show CDR1 as MNHEY and CDR2 as SVGAGI.

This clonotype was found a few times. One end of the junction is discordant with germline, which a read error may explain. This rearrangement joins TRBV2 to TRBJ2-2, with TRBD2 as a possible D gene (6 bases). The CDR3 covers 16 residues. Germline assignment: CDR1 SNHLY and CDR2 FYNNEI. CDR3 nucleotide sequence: TGTGCCAGCAGTGAGCAGGGCCTAGCGAAGACCGGGGAGCTGTTTTTT. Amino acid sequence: CASSEQGLAKTGELFF. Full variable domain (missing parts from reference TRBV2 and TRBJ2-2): EPEVTQTPSHQVTQMGQEVILRCVPISNHLYFYWYRQILGQKVEFLVSFYNNEISEKSEIFDDQFSVERPDGSNFTLKIRSTKLEDSAMYFCASSEQGLAKTGELFFGEGSRLTVL.

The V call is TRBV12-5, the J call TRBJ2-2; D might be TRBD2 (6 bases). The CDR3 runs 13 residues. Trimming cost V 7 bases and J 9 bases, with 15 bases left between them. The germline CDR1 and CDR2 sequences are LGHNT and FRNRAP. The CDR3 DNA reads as TGTGCTAGTGTTGGGGGGACGCTCAGGGAGCTGTTTTTT. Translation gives CASVGGTLRELFF. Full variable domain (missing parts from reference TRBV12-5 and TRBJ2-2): DARVTQTPRHKVTEMGQEVTMRCQPILGHNTVFWYRQTMMQGLELLAYFRNRAPLDDSGMPKDRFSAEMPDATLATLKIQPSEPRDSAVYFCASVGGTLRELFFGEGSRLTVL.

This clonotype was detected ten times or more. The CDR3 nucleotides read TGTGCCAGCAGCTTTGGGGTCTACCAGCCCCAGCATTTT. It yields the protein CASSFGVYQPQHF. The chain has TRBV7-8 and TRBJ1-5; D not resolved. The CDR3 consists of 13 residues. Germline-derived CDR1 and CDR2 are SGHVS and FQNEAQ. Trimming shortened V by 3 bases and J by 7 bases, and 10 bases separated the two germline ends. Based on the CDR3 plus reference TRBV7-8 and TRBJ1-5, the full variable domain is GAGVSQSPRYKVAKRGQDVALRCDPISGHVSLFWYQQALGQGPEFLTYFQNEAQLDKSGLPSDRFFAERPEGSVSTLKIQRTQQEDSAVYLCASSFGVYQPQHFGDGTRLSIL.

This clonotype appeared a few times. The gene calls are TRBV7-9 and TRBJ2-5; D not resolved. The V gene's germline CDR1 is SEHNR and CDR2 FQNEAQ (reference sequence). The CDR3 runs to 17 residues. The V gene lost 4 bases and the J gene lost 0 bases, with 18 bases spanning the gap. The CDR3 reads CASSSPREIGNQETQYF. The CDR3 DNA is TGTGCCAGCAGCTCCCCCCGAGAGATTGGCAACCAAGAGACCCAGTACTTC.

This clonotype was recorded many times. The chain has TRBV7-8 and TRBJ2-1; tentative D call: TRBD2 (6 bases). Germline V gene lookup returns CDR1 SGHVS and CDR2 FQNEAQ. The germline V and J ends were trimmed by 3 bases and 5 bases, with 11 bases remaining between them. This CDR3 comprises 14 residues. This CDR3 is CASSFRDFHNEQFF. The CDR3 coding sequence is TGTGCCAGCAGCTTTAGGGACTTCCACAATGAGCAGTTCTTC.

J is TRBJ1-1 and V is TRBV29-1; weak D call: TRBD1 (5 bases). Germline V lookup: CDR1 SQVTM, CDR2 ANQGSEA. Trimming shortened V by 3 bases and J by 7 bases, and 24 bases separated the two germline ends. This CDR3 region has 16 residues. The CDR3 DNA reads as TGCAGCGTTGACGGGCAGGGCGATTTCGTGAATCTTGAAGCTTTCTTT. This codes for CSVDGQGDFVNLEAFF.

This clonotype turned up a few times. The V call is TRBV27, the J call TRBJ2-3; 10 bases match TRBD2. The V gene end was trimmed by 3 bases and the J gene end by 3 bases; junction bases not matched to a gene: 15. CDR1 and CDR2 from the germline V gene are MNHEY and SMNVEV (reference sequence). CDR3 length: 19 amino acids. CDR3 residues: CASSFSLHRSGGMTDTQYF. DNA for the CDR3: TGTGCCAGCAGTTTTTCCCTTCACCGTAGCGGGGGGATGACAGATACGCAGTATTTT.

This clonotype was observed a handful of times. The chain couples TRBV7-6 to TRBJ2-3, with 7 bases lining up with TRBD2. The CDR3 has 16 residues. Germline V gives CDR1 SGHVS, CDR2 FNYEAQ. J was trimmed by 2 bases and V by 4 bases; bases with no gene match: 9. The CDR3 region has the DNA TGTGCCAGCAGCTACTTCAGCGGGATTAACACAGATACGCAGTATTTT. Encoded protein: CASSYFSGINTDTQYF.

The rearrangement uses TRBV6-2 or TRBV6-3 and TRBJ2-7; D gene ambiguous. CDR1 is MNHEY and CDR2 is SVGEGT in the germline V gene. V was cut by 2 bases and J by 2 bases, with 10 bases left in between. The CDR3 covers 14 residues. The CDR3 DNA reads TGTGCCAGCAGTTACACGGGTACCCCCTACGAGCAGTACTTC. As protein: CASSYTGTPYEQYF.

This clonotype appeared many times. The CDR3 sequence is CASSPLGTSGHNEQFF. CDR3 in DNA: TGTGCCAGCAGTCCATTGGGGACTAGCGGGCACAATGAGCAGTTCTTC. The chain employs TRBV2 and TRBJ2-1; 12 bases are shared with TRBD2. The germline V gene encodes CDR1 SNHLY and CDR2 FYNNEI. The CDR3 runs to 16 residues. Trimming at V came to 5 bases and at J to 5 bases, leaving 7 bases not matched to a gene.

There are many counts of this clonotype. DNA of the CDR3: TGCAGTGCTAGAGGCCGGAAAATTGCGGGCGAGCAGTACTTC. As protein: CSARGRKIAGEQYF. This rearrangement joins TRBV20-1 to TRBJ2-7; weak D call: TRBD2 (5 bases). Germline-derived CDR1 and CDR2 are DFQATT and SNEGSKA (reference sequence). This CDR3 spans 14 amino acids. The V end lost 1 base, the J end lost 6 bases, and 16 bases lay between the germline ends.